The T cell receptor (beta chain) described here comes from a study of cytomegalovirus exposure and HLA in healthy donors. With 60 Vbeta and 13 Jbeta primers, the PCR was carried out. In the original processing: In a later analysis, the count reached 80 million or so unique TCR beta chains, with around 11 million shared. Profiled with immunoSEQ multiplex PCR; TCRdb holds only in-frame clones, not every one. D and trimming were read from the DNA, whereas the V and J calls and clone size are those reported in that table. The table has around 99,000 clones, 81% seen once; the top ten hold less than 2.5%. Remarks on this clone: Its antigen is not identified.

Findings and limits, study-wide: Previous analysis showed most TCR beta V segments were productive about 87% or about 30% of the time. Associated with HLA alleles at 0.05 false discovery rate in a later analysis were about 17,000 TCR beta sequences.

V was clipped by 7 bases and J by 6 bases, with 19 bases between them. Germline V CDR1 and CDR2: LNHDA, SQIVND (reference sequence). CDR3 length: 15 residues. The sequenced sample consisted of PBMCs. The origin of this receptor is a woman aged 25 to 45 in good health and CMV-seronegative. The rearrangement links TRBV19 to TRBJ1-5; tentative D call: TRBD1 (6 bases). CDR3 sequence: CASKAQGLGGQPQHF. In DNA form, the CDR3 reads TGTGCCAGTAAGGCCCAGGGGCTGGGTGGTCAGCCCCAGCATTTT.